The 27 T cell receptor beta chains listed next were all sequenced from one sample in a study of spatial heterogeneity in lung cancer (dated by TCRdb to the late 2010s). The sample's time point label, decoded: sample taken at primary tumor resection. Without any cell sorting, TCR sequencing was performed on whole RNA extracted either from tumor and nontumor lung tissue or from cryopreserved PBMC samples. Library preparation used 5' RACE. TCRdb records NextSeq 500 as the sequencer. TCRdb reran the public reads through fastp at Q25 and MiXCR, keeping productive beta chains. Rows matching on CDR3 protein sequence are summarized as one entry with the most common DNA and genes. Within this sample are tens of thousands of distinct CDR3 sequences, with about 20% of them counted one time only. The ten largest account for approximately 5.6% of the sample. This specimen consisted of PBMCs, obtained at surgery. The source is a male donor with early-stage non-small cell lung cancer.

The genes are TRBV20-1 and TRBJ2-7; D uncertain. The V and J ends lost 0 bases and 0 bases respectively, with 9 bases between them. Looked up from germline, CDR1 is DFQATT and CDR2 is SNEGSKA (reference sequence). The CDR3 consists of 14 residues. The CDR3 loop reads CSAREVPDSYEQYF. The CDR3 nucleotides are TGCAGTGCTAGAGAGGTCCCAGACTCCTACGAGCAGTACTTC.

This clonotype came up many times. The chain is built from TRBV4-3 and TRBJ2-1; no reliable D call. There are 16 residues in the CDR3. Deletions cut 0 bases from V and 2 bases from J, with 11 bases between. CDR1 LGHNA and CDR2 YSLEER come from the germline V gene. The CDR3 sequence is CASSQEIGGPYNEQFF. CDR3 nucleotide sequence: TGCGCCAGCAGCCAAGAGATTGGCGGCCCCTACAATGAGCAGTTCTTC.

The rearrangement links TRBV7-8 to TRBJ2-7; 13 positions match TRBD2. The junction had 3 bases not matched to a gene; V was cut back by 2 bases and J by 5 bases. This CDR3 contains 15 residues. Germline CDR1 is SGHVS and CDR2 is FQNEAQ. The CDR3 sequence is CASSLWTSGGNEQYF. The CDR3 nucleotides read TGTGCCAGCAGCTTATGGACTAGCGGGGGAAACGAGCAGTACTTC.

The chain's CDR3 is CASSPLSGILLLGEQFF. As DNA, the CDR3 is TGTGCCAGCTCACCCCTCTCCGGGATATTACTTCTGGGTGAGCAGTTCTTC. The chain joins TRBV18 to TRBJ2-1; perhaps TRBD2 as D (5 bases). Trimming removed 3 bases at V and 9 bases at J, with 24 bases between. The CDR3 runs 17 residues. Germline V gene data show CDR1 as KGHSH and CDR2 as LQKENI.

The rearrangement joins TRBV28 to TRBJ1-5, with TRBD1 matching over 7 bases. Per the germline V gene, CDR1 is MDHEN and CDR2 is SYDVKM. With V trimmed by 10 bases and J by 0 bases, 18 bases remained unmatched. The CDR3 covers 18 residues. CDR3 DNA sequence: TGTGCCATCCAAACTGACGACAGGGTGAAGAATAGCAATCAGCCCCAGCATTTT. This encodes CAIQTDDRVKNSNQPQHF.

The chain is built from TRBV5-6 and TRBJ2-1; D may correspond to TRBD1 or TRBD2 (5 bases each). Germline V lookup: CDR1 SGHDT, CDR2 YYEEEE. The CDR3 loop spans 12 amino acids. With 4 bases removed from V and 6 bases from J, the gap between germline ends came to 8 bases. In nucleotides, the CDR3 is TGTGCCAGCAGCAGGGACCCCAATGAGCAGTTCTTC. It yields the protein CASSRDPNEQFF. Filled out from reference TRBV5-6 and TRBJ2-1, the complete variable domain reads DAGVTQSPTHLIKTRGQQVTLRCSPKSGHDTVSWYQQALGQGPQFIFQYYEEEERQRGNFPDRFSGHQFPNYSSELNVNALLLGDSALYLCASSRDPNEQFFGPGTRLTVL.

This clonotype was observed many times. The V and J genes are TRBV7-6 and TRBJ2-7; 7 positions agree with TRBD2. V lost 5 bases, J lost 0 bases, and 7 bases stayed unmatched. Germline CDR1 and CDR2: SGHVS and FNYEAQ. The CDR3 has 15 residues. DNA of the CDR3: TGTGCCAGCAGCCCCCGAGCGGGGAGCTCCTACGAGCAGTACTTC. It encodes CASSPRAGSSYEQYF.

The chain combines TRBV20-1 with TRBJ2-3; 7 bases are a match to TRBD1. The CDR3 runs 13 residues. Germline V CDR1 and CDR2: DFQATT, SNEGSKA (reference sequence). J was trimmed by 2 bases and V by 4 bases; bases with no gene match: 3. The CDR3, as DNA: TGCAGTGCTACGGGACAGTCCACAGATACGCAGTATTTT. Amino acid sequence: CSATGQSTDTQYF.

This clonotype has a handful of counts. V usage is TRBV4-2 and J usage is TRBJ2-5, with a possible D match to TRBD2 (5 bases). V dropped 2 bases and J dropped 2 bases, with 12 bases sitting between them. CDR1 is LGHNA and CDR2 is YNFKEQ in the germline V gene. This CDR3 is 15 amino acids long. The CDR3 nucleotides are TGTGCCAGCAGCCAAAGTGGAGGCGATCAAGAGACCCAGTACTTC. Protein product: CASSQSGGDQETQYF.

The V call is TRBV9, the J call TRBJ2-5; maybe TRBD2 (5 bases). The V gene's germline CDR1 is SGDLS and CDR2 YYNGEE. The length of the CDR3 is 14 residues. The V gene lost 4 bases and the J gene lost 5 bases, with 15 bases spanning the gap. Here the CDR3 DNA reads TGTGCCAGCAGCCCCGGGATCCCTTATGAGACCCAGTACTTC. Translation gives CASSPGIPYETQYF.

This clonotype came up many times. For the CDR3, the DNA is TGTGCCAGCAGCCCCCGGGACAGGGGTCCCTACGAGCAGTACTTC. This gives the protein CASSPRDRGPYEQYF. The V call is TRBV11-1, the J call TRBJ2-7, with TRBD1 matching over 10 bases. V lost 5 bases to trimming and J lost 2 bases; unmatched junction nucleotides: 6. The CDR3 loop spans 15 amino acids. Looked up from germline, CDR1 is SGHAT and CDR2 is FQDESV (reference sequence).

The CDR3 spells CASSFDPQETQYF. The CDR3 DNA reads as TGTGCCAGCAGCTTCGACCCCCAAGAGACCCAGTACTTC. The rearrangement uses TRBV7-3 and TRBJ2-5; D is unresolved. The CDR3 contains 13 residues. V lost 3 bases to trimming and J lost 1 base, with 6 bases between them. Germline loops: CDR1 SGHTA, CDR2 FQGTGA.

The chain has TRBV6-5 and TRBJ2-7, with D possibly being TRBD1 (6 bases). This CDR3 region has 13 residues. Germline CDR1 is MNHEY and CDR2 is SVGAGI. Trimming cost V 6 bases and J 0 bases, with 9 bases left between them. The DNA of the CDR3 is TGTGCCAGCAGCACAGGGTCCTCCTACGAGCAGTACTTC. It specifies CASSTGSSYEQYF.

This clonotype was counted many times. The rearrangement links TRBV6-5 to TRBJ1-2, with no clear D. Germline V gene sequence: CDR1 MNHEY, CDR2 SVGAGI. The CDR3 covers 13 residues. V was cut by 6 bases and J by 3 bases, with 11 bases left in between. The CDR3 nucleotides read TGTGCCAGCAGCCCGGGCAGCGACTATGGCTACACCTTC. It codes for CASSPGSDYGYTF.

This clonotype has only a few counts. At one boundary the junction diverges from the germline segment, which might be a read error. CDR3 protein: CASSSQQYNEQFF. DNA of the CDR3: TGTGCTAGCAGCTCCCAACAGTACAATGAGCAGTTCTTC. V is TRBV7-7 and J is TRBJ2-1, with D hard to call. Germline loops: CDR1 SSHAT, CDR2 FNYEAQ (reference sequence). The CDR3 contains 13 residues.

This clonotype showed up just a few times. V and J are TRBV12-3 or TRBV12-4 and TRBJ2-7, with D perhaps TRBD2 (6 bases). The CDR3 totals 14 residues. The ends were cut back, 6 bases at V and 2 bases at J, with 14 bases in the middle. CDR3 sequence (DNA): TGTGCCAGCAGGGTTGGGGGAGGTACCTACGAGCAGTACTTC. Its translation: CASRVGGGTYEQYF.

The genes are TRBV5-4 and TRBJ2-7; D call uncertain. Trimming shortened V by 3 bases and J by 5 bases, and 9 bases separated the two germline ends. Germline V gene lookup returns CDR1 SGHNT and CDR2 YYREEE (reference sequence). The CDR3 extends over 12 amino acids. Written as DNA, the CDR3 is TGTGCCAGCAGCTCGGCCGTACACGAGCAGTACTTC. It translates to CASSSAVHEQYF.

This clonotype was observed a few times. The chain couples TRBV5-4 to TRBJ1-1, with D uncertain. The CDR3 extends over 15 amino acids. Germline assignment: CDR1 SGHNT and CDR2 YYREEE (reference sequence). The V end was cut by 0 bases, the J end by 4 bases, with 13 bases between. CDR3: CASSLEWGEVTEAFF. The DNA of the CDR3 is TGTGCCAGCAGCTTGGAATGGGGAGAGGTCACTGAAGCTTTCTTT.

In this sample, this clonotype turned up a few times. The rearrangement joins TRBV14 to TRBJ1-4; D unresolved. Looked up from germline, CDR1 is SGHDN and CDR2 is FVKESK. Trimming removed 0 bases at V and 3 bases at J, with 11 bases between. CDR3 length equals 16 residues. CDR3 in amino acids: CASSQDRLAANEKLFF. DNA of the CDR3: TGTGCCAGCAGCCAAGATAGGCTTGCCGCTAATGAAAAACTGTTTTTT. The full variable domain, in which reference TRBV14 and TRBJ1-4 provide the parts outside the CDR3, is EAGVTQFPSHSVIEKGQTVTLRCDPISGHDNLYWYRRVMGKEIKFLLHFVKESKQDESGMPNNRFLAERTGGTYSTLKVQPAELEDSGVYFCASSQDRLAANEKLFFGSGTQLSVL.

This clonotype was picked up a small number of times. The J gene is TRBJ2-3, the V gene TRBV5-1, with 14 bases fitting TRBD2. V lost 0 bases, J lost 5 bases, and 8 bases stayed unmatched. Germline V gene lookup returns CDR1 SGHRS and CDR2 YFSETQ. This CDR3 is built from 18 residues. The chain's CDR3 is CASSLVPGLAGVIDTQYF. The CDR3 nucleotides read TGCGCCAGCAGCTTGGTCCCGGGACTAGCGGGAGTGATAGATACGCAGTATTTT.

The CDR3: CSVPEVGRSEQYF. CDR3 nucleotide sequence: TGCAGTGTCCCAGAGGTGGGGAGATCCGAGCAGTACTTC. The rearrangement joins TRBV20-1 to TRBJ2-7; D is possibly TRBD2 (5 bases). Germline CDR1 is DFQATT and CDR2 is SNEGSKA (reference sequence). Trimming stripped 7 bases from V and 6 bases from J, with 19 bases between. This CDR3 has 13 residues.

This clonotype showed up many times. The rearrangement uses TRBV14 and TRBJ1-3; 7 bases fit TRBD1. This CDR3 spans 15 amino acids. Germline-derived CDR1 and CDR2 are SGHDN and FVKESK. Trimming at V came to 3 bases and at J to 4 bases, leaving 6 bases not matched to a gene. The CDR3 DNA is TGTGCCAGCAGCCACCGACAGGGTCTCGGAAACACCATATATTTT. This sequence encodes CASSHRQGLGNTIYF.

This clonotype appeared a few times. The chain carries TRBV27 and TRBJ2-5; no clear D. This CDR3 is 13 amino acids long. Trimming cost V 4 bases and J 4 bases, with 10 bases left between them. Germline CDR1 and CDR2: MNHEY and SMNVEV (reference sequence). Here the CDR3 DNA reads TGTGCCAGCAGTTGGAGATGGGGAGAGACCCAGTACTTC. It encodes CASSWRWGETQYF.

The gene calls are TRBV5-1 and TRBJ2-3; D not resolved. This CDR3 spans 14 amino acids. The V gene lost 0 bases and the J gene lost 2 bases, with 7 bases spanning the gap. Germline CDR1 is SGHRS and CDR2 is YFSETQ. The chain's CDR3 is CASSLERNTDTQYF. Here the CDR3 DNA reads TGCGCCAGCAGCTTGGAAAGGAACACAGATACGCAGTATTTT.

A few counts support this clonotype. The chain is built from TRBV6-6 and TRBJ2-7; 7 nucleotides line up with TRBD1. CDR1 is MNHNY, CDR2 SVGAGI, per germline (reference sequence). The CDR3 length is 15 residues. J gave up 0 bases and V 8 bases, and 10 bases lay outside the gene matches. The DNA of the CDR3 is TGTGCCAGCGTCGACAGGACAGGAAGCTCCTACGAGCAGTACTTC. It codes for CASVDRTGSSYEQYF.

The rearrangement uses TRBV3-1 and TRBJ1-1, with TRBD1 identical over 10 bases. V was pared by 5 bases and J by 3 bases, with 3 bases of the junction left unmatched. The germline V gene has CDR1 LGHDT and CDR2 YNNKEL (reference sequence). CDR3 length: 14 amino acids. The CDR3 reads CASSWDRGDTEAFF. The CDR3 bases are TGTGCCAGCAGCTGGGACAGGGGTGACACTGAAGCTTTCTTT.

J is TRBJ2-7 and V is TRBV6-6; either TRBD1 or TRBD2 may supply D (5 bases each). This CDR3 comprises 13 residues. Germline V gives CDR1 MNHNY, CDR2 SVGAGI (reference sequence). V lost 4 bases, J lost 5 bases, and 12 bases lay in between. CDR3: CASSSGPRDEQYF. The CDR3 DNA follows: TGTGCCAGCAGTTCGGGACCGCGGGACGAGCAGTACTTC.